The 22 T cell receptor beta chains given below trace back to one sample, sequenced in a study of T-cell reconstitution after alpha-beta-depleted transplantation in children. The library targeted TCRbeta and was prepared with unique molecular identifiers. TCRdb processed the PCR reads anew with MiXCR; each CDR3 protein has one entry. This table holds 98,000 or so distinct CDR3 sequences, roughly a quarter found once. Specimen: PBMCs, collected before TCRalphabeta/CD19-depleted stem cell transplant. All receptors derive from a boy aged 2 to 10 with acute lymphoblastic leukemia, due to receive a stem cell transplant.

The chain has TRBV20-1 and TRBJ2-3, with TRBD2 as a possible D gene (6 bases). CDR3 length equals 15 residues. V lost 6 bases, J lost 4 bases, and 20 bases lay in between. The germline V gene has CDR1 DFQATT and CDR2 SNEGSKA (reference sequence). The CDR3 nucleotides read TGCAGTGCCCCAATGGACGGAGGGGCCCCAGATACGCAGTATTTT. Translating gives CSAPMDGGAPDTQYF.

The J gene is TRBJ2-3, the V gene TRBV20-1, with D unclear. The CDR3 is made up of 10 amino acids. CDR1 is DFQATT and CDR2 is SNEGSKA in the germline V gene (reference sequence). Trimming removed 2 bases from V and 6 bases from J, with 3 bases in between. The CDR3 here is CSARTDTQYF. DNA of the CDR3: TGCAGTGCTAGAACGGATACGCAGTATTTT.

The genes are TRBV11-2 and TRBJ1-4; possibly TRBD1 for D (5 bases). Germline loops: CDR1 SGHAT, CDR2 FQNNGV. V gave up 5 bases and J gave up 13 bases, with 17 bases separating them. The CDR3 loop spans 13 amino acids. As DNA, the CDR3 is TGTGCCAGCAGCCCTAAGGATGCCAGGGCACTGTTTTTT. This encodes CASSPKDARALFF.

The chain recombines TRBV5-1 with TRBJ1-2; the D gene is possibly TRBD1 (6 bases). Trimming pared 4 bases from V and 7 bases from J, leaving 20 bases between. The CDR3 is 15 amino acids. Germline lookup yields CDR1 SGHRS and CDR2 YFSETQ. CDR3 nucleotides: TGCGCCAGCAGCAGGGGGACCGCTGAAAATGGTGGCTACACCTTC. The encoded protein is CASSRGTAENGGYTF.

This chain connects TRBV28 to TRBJ2-2, with D possibly being TRBD1 (6 bases). Germline CDR1 is MDHEN and CDR2 is SYDVKM. The V gene lost 6 bases and the J gene lost 3 bases, with 20 bases spanning the gap. The CDR3 is 17 residues long. The CDR3 DNA follows: TGTGCCAGCAGCCAGCTACAGGGCCCTCGGGACACCGGGGAGCTGTTTTTT. Translated, it gives CASSQLQGPRDTGELFF.

In its sample, this clonotype was seen a few times. V gene TRBV11-2 combines with J gene TRBJ2-7; maybe TRBD2 (5 bases). CDR1 is SGHAT, CDR2 FQNNGV, per germline. The CDR3 is 12 amino acids. Trimming removed 5 bases from V and 6 bases from J, with 11 bases in between. CDR3 coding DNA: TGTGCCAGCAGCCCGATGAGGGCCGAGCAGTACTTC. It yields the protein CASSPMRAEQYF.

The sample holds one count of this clonotype. The rearrangement joins TRBV14 to TRBJ2-3; the D call may be TRBD1 or TRBD2 (5 bases each). Per germline, CDR1 SGHDN and CDR2 FVKESK. Trimming cost V 8 bases and J 6 bases, with 15 bases left between them. This CDR3 is 13 amino acids long. CDR3 sequence reads: CASRRWGHDTQYF. CDR3 DNA: TGTGCCAGCCGGAGGTGGGGCCATGATACGCAGTATTTT.

This chain connects TRBV19 to TRBJ2-7, with 11 bases lining up with TRBD2. V lost 5 bases to trimming and J lost 3 bases; unmatched junction nucleotides: 3. The CDR3 extends over 14 amino acids. The germline gives CDR1 LNHDA, CDR2 SQIVND (reference sequence). CDR3 in amino acids: CASSSSGRFYEQYF. The CDR3 DNA reads as TGTGCCAGTAGTTCTAGCGGGAGGTTCTACGAGCAGTACTTC.

This clonotype was counted a few times. V usage is TRBV20-1 and J usage is TRBJ1-2, with D unresolved. The V gene's germline CDR1 is DFQATT and CDR2 SNEGSKA (reference sequence). There are 13 residues in the CDR3. V was shortened by 6 bases and J by 0 bases, with 11 bases between the two germline ends. The CDR3 loop is CSAAGSPNYGYTF. The CDR3 region has the DNA TGCAGTGCAGCAGGCTCCCCTAACTATGGCTACACCTTC.

The CDR3 nucleotides read TGTGCCAGCAGCTTAATAAGCTCTGGGGCCAACGTCCTGACTTTC. This codes for CASSLISSGANVLTF. The chain links TRBV11-2 to TRBJ2-6, with unresolved D. CDR1 is SGHAT and CDR2 is FQNNGV in the germline V gene. V was pared by 2 bases and J by 0 bases, with 5 bases between. The CDR3 covers 15 residues.

The V gene is TRBV20-1, the J gene TRBJ2-6; D gene ambiguous. CDR1 and CDR2 from the germline V gene are DFQATT and SNEGSKA (reference sequence). The CDR3 covers 15 residues. The germline V and J ends were trimmed by 6 bases and 4 bases, with 16 bases remaining between them. Written as DNA, the CDR3 is TGCAGTGCCGAGCCGACCACCTACGGGGCCAACGTCCTGACTTTC. Translation: CSAEPTTYGANVLTF.

This clonotype was found once. This chain links TRBV7-4 with TRBJ1-1; 9 positions match TRBD1. V trimming: 1 base; J trimming: 5 bases; junction bases outside the gene matches: 5. The CDR3 extends over 15 amino acids. Germline lookup yields CDR1 SGHVT and CDR2 SQSDAQ. CDR3 sequence (DNA): TGTGCCAGCAGCTTAGGGACAGGGGTAGGAACTGAAGCTTTCTTT. This codes for CASSLGTGVGTEAFF.

V gene TRBV24-1 combines with J gene TRBJ2-2, with D perhaps TRBD2 (5 bases). This CDR3 contains 14 residues. CDR1 is KGHDR, CDR2 SFDVKD, per germline. Deletions cut 3 bases from V and 6 bases from J, with 10 bases between. DNA for the CDR3: TGTGCCACCAGTGATCCCTCCGGGGCCGGGGAGCTGTTTTTT. As protein: CATSDPSGAGELFF.

V gene TRBV7-8 combines with J gene TRBJ2-7, with 7 nucleotides matching TRBD2. V lost 5 bases to trimming and J lost 3 bases; unmatched junction nucleotides: 16. This CDR3 spans 17 amino acids. The germline CDR1 and CDR2 sequences are SGHVS and FQNEAQ. The DNA of the CDR3 is TGTGCCAGCAGCCCGCTTGGTTCTGGCGGGAGTCACTACGAGCAGTACTTC. It is translated as CASSPLGSGGSHYEQYF. Based on the CDR3 plus reference TRBV7-8 and TRBJ2-7, the full variable domain is GAGVSQSPRYKVAKRGQDVALRCDPISGHVSLFWYQQALGQGPEFLTYFQNEAQLDKSGLPSDRFFAERPEGSVSTLKIQRTQQEDSAVYLCASSPLGSGGSHYEQYFGPGTRLTVT.

The J gene is TRBJ1-3, the V gene TRBV7-2, with TRBD1 as a possible D gene (5 bases). CDR1 and CDR2 from the germline V gene are SGHTA and FQGNSA. The CDR3 contains 15 residues. Trimming took off 1 base at V and 4 bases at J, with 11 bases between the two ends. The CDR3 bases are TGTGCCAGCAGCTTAGTATGGGGGTCCGGAAACACCATATATTTT. Translation gives CASSLVWGSGNTIYF. The variable domain in full, with the rest retrieved from reference TRBV7-2 and TRBJ1-3, is GAGVSQSPSNKVTEKGKDVELRCDPISGHTALYWYRQSLGQGLEFLIYFQGNSAPDKSGLPSDRFSAERTGGSVSTLTIQRTQQEDSAVYLCASSLVWGSGNTIYFGEGSWLTVV.

This clonotype was seen only once. The CDR3 protein is CASSLLRQPQHF. CDR3 DNA sequence: TGTGCCAGCAGTCTTTTGCGTCAGCCCCAGCATTTT. J is TRBJ1-5 and V is TRBV28; D gene uncertain. CDR1 is MDHEN, CDR2 SYDVKM, per germline. This CDR3 comprises 12 residues. V lost 5 bases and J 6 bases, leaving 8 bases between the germline ends.

In this sample, this clonotype turned up a few times. The rearrangement uses TRBV6-2 or TRBV6-3 and TRBJ2-1; D ambiguous. The CDR3 has 14 amino acids. V lost 0 bases to trimming and J lost 0 bases, with 3 bases between them. Germline-derived CDR1 and CDR2 are MNHEY and SVGEGT. CDR3 in amino acids: CASSYSSSYNEQFF. In nucleotides, the CDR3 is TGTGCCAGCAGTTACTCGAGCTCCTACAATGAGCAGTTCTTC.

The chain employs TRBV6-2 or TRBV6-3 and TRBJ2-7, with 10 bases that match TRBD2. V shed 4 bases, J shed 1 base, and the junction held 4 bases outside the gene matches. The CDR3 is 15 residues long. CDR1 and CDR2 (germline): MNHEY, SVGEGT. CDR3 sequence: CASSSTSGLSYEQYF. Written as DNA, the CDR3 is TGTGCCAGCAGTTCGACTAGCGGGCTATCCTACGAGCAGTACTTC.

The V and J genes are TRBV2 and TRBJ2-3; D possibly matches TRBD1 or TRBD2 (6 bases each). CDR3 length equals 18 residues. Germline V gene data show CDR1 as SNHLY and CDR2 as FYNNEI. The CDR3 protein is CTISLFSGGTTHTDTQYF. Here the CDR3 DNA reads TGTACCATCAGTTTATTCAGCGGAGGGACAACTCACACAGATACGCAGTATTTT.

The sample holds a few counts of this clonotype. The V gene is TRBV29-1, the J gene TRBJ2-2; 11 bases match TRBD1. Per the germline V gene, CDR1 is SQVTM and CDR2 is ANQGSEA. The CDR3 has 15 amino acids. J was trimmed by 6 bases and V by 7 bases; bases with no gene match: 10. CDR3 coding DNA: TGCAGCGCCCCGGCCTGGGACAGGGGGTCCGGGGAGCTGTTTTTT. Translated: CSAPAWDRGSGELFF.

The chain combines TRBV5-5 with TRBJ2-5; D could derive from TRBD1 or TRBD2 (6 bases each). The CDR3 has 15 amino acids. V was trimmed by 10 bases and J by 4 bases, leaving 23 bases between them. Germline values: CDR1 SGHKS, CDR2 YYEKEE (reference sequence). The CDR3 bases are TGTGCCTCGGGAAAAGGGGGGTCGAGGGGAGAGACCCAGTACTTC. Translated: CASGKGGSRGETQYF. The complete variable domain, with remaining parts taken from reference TRBV5-5 and TRBJ2-5, reads DAGVTQSPTHLIKTRGQQVTLRCSPISGHKSVSWYQQVLGQGPQFIFQYYEKEERGRGNFPDRFSARQFPNYSSELNVNALLLGDSALYLCASGKGGSRGETQYFGPGTRLLVL.

This clonotype has only a few counts. The chain employs TRBV20-1 and TRBJ2-1; 7 bases line up with TRBD2. The V and J ends lost 3 bases and 8 bases, in that order; junction bases with no gene match: 13. The germline CDR1 and CDR2 sequences are DFQATT and SNEGSKA (reference sequence). The CDR3 extends over 15 amino acids. CDR3 protein: CSARGPSGGAHEQFF. CDR3 nucleotides: TGCAGTGCTAGGGGACCTAGCGGAGGGGCACATGAGCAGTTCTTC.